The next 27 T cell receptor beta chains were all read from a single sample in a study of PD-L1 blockade in urothelial cancer (dated by TCRdb to the late 2010s). Libraries were constructed by the immunoSEQ multiplex PCR assay. TCRdb holds this immuneACCESS table with in-frame rearrangements only. Some clones are missing; in checked studies, unresolved V genes explain under half, and the rest has no known cause. A total of about 100,000 clones appear in this sample, about 91% of them only once. The top ten constitute 0.7% to 0.95% of the sample. Material: PBMCs, obtained around atezolizumab (anti-PD-L1) treatment. The receptors originated from a woman at least 80 years old with urothelial cancer.

This chain uses TRBV5-1 with TRBJ2-1; 12 bases line up with TRBD2. Germline V gives CDR1 SGHRS, CDR2 YFSETQ. J gave up 9 bases and V 4 bases, and 11 bases lay outside the gene matches. The CDR3 has 16 residues. The CDR3 nucleotides read TGCGCCAGCAGCCCGACTAGCGGGAGTGGAGAGGGTGAGCAGTTCTTC. Translation: CASSPTSGSGEGEQFF.

This chain uses TRBV19 with TRBJ1-2; 8 bases fit TRBD1. CDR3 length: 14 residues. V shed 7 bases and J 7 bases; nucleotides not matched to a gene: 11. Germline V lookup: CDR1 LNHDA, CDR2 SQIVND (reference sequence). This chain's CDR3 is CASKATDRAVGYTF. The CDR3 region has the DNA TGTGCCAGTAAGGCTACGGACAGGGCGGTTGGCTACACCTTC.

The chain combines TRBV30 with TRBJ2-3, with a possible D match to TRBD2 (6 bases). CDR1 and CDR2 from the germline V gene are GTSNPN and SVGIG (reference sequence). The CDR3 runs 15 residues. Trimming took 3 bases from V and 3 from J, leaving 16 bases between them. In DNA, the CDR3 is TGTGCCTGGAGGGAATACGGGAGCGCGACAGATACGCAGTATTTT. It translates to CAWREYGSATDTQYF.

In this sample, this clone turned up once. This chain uses TRBV29-1 with TRBJ1-1, with TRBD1 matching over 8 bases. The CDR3 consists of 11 residues. Germline trimming cut 7 bases from V and 7 bases from J; bases unmatched to any gene: 5. Germline assignment: CDR1 SQVTM and CDR2 ANQGSEA. The CDR3 bases are TGCAGCGCCCGGGACAGGTATGAAGCTTTCTTT. As protein: CSARDRYEAFF. Combining the CDR3 with reference TRBV29-1 and TRBJ1-1 gives the whole variable domain SAVISQKPSRDICQRGTSLTIQCQVDSQVTMMFWYRQQPGQSLTLIATANQGSEATYESGFVIDKFPISRPNLTFSTLTVSNMSPEDSSIYLCSARDRYEAFFGQGTRLTVV.

In nucleotides, the CDR3 is TGTGCCAGCAAAACCCCGCGGGGTAGCGGGAGGGCCTTGGGTAATGAGCAGTTCTTC. Protein sequence: CASKTPRGSGRALGNEQFF. The gene calls are TRBV27 and TRBJ2-1, with 11 bases identical to TRBD2. This CDR3 comprises 19 residues. In germline, CDR1 is MNHEY, CDR2 SMNVEV (reference sequence). With 7 bases clipped from V and 7 bases from J, the junction kept 21 bases outside the gene matches.

The rearrangement uses TRBV6-4 and TRBJ1-5, with D perhaps matching TRBD1 (6 bases). The V gene's germline CDR1 is MRHNA and CDR2 SNTAGT. Trimming removed 2 bases from V and 7 bases from J, with 9 bases in between. The CDR3 has 13 residues. The CDR3 here is CASSDRGGQPQHF. CDR3 DNA sequence: TGTGCCAGCAGTGACAGGGGGGGCCAGCCCCAGCATTTT.

V is TRBV27 and J is TRBJ2-7; 9 bases line up with TRBD1. Germline V CDR1 and CDR2: MNHEY, SMNVEV (reference sequence). Germline trimming cut 6 bases from V and 2 bases from J; bases unmatched to any gene: 11. This CDR3 comprises 16 residues. The CDR3 coding sequence is TGTGCCAGCAGCCCCTCCGGGACAGGGACGACCTACGAGCAGTACTTC. It specifies CASSPSGTGTTYEQYF.

The chain is built from TRBV2 and TRBJ2-7, with D perhaps TRBD2 (6 bases). Trimming removed 6 bases at V and 2 bases at J, with 14 bases between. Looked up from germline, CDR1 is SNHLY and CDR2 is FYNNEI. The CDR3 totals 14 residues. CDR3 sequence: CASSLSGATYEQYF. Here the CDR3 DNA reads TGTGCCAGCAGCCTTAGCGGCGCAACCTACGAGCAGTACTTC.

The V gene is TRBV7-3, the J gene TRBJ1-2; maybe TRBD1 (6 bases). CDR1 SGHTA and CDR2 FQGTGA come from the germline V gene. V lost 5 bases to trimming and J lost 6 bases, with 19 bases between them. The CDR3 loop spans 15 amino acids. CDR3 amino acids: CASSPRRGGDDGYTF. As DNA, the CDR3 is TGTGCCAGCAGCCCGAGGAGGGGGGGCGACGATGGCTACACCTTC.

The rearrangement joins TRBV10-1 to TRBJ1-1, with D possibly being TRBD1 (5 bases). Germline V gene data show CDR1 as WNHNN and CDR2 as SYGVQD (reference sequence). With 6 bases removed from V and 1 base from J, the gap between germline ends came to 9 bases. The CDR3 length is 13 residues. The CDR3: CASRSTENTEAFF. Here the CDR3 DNA reads TGCGCCAGCAGGTCGACAGAGAACACTGAAGCTTTCTTT.

A remark on this clone: The junction and the germline gene differ at one end; a read error may be behind it. The chain joins TRBV6-1 to TRBJ2-6; tentative D call: TRBD1 (5 bases). The germline V gene has CDR1 MNHNS and CDR2 SASEGT. The CDR3 is 18 amino acids. The chain's CDR3 is CASSEGRLGHSGANVLTF. The CDR3 DNA sequence: TGTGCCAGCAGCGAAGGTCGCCTGGGGCATTCTGGGGCCAACGTCCTGACTTTC.

Here the CDR3 reads CASSHMTGAPEGANVLTF. The CDR3 DNA sequence: TGTGCCAGCAGTCACATGACAGGGGCCCCAGAAGGGGCCAACGTCCTGACTTTC. This chain connects TRBV28 to TRBJ2-6, with 8 bases matching TRBD1. CDR3 size: 18 residues. Germline V gene sequence: CDR1 MDHEN, CDR2 SYDVKM. The trim removed 5 bases at V and 4 bases at J, leaving 13 bases unmatched.

The rearrangement links TRBV28 to TRBJ1-2; D gene unclear. The V and J ends lost 5 bases and 13 bases respectively, with 14 bases between them. This CDR3 has 11 amino acids. Germline values: CDR1 MDHEN, CDR2 SYDVKM. In nucleotides, the CDR3 is TGTGCCAGCAGTCGTATTACTGCAATCACCTTC. Its translation: CASSRITAITF.

This chain joins TRBV5-1 and TRBJ2-7; 13 bases fit TRBD2. The CDR3 loop spans 17 amino acids. Looked up from germline, CDR1 is SGHRS and CDR2 is YFSETQ. V gave up 0 bases and J gave up 5 bases; unmatched junction bases: 8. The CDR3 loop reads CASSLGTSGRLSHEQYF. CDR3 coding DNA: TGCGCCAGCAGCTTGGGGACTAGCGGGAGACTGAGCCACGAGCAGTACTTC.

J is TRBJ1-1 and V is TRBV7-3; unclear D gene. The V and J ends lost 5 bases and 0 bases respectively, with 10 bases between them. The CDR3 runs to 14 residues. Germline V gene lookup returns CDR1 SGHTA and CDR2 FQGTGA. CDR3 residues: CASSERGMNTEAFF. The CDR3 nucleotides are TGTGCCAGCAGCGAGCGGGGTATGAACACTGAAGCTTTCTTT.

The chain uses TRBV27 and TRBJ1-1; no definite D call. Germline loops: CDR1 MNHEY, CDR2 SMNVEV (reference sequence). The CDR3 has 15 residues. The V end lost 4 bases, the J end lost 6 bases, and 18 bases lay between the germline ends. This CDR3 reads CASSSDMRDRSEAFF. CDR3 DNA: TGTGCCAGCAGTTCGGATATGAGGGATAGGTCTGAAGCTTTCTTT.

V usage is TRBV27 and J usage is TRBJ2-2; possible D gene TRBD2, 6 bases. This CDR3 contains 14 residues. Germline CDR1 reads MNHEY; CDR2 reads SMNVEV (reference sequence). The V end lost 3 bases, the J end lost 2 bases, and 7 bases lay between the germline ends. For the CDR3, the DNA is TGTGCCAGCAGTTTGGGACTTAACACCGGGGAGCTGTTTTTT. Translated: CASSLGLNTGELFF.

The rearrangement uses TRBV19 and TRBJ1-2; possible D gene TRBD1, 6 bases. The CDR3 consists of 14 residues. In germline, CDR1 is LNHDA, CDR2 SQIVND (reference sequence). Trimming removed 5 bases from V and 4 bases from J, with 14 bases in between. The CDR3 spells CASSSGQGIYGYTF. The CDR3 coding sequence is TGTGCCAGTAGTTCCGGGCAGGGGATCTATGGCTACACCTTC.

The chain has TRBV27 and TRBJ1-1; D might be TRBD1 (6 bases). Germline loops: CDR1 MNHEY, CDR2 SMNVEV (reference sequence). Between the trimmed V and J ends, which lost 3 bases and 8 bases, there was a span of 7 bases. This CDR3 comprises 11 residues. The CDR3 region is CASSFGTEAFF. Here the CDR3 DNA reads TGTGCCAGCAGTTTTGGGACAGAAGCTTTCTTT.

V gene TRBV6-1 combines with J gene TRBJ2-2; 7 bases fit TRBD1. The V gene's germline CDR1 is MNHNS and CDR2 SASEGT. This CDR3 region has 15 residues. V dropped 5 bases and J dropped 5; count of bases not matched to a gene: 8. Here the CDR3 reads CASSKTGTGTGELFF. CDR3 DNA sequence: TGTGCCAGCAGTAAGACAGGGACGGGAACCGGGGAGCTGTTTTTT.

The rearrangement links TRBV7-3 to TRBJ2-3; perhaps TRBD2 as D (6 bases). The length of the CDR3 is 14 residues. Germline assignment: CDR1 SGHTA and CDR2 FQGTGA. V lost 0 bases and J lost 5, with 9 bases in between. CDR3 sequence: CASSLTVGGDTQYF. Here the CDR3 DNA reads TGTGCCAGCAGCTTAACGGTGGGGGGAGATACGCAGTATTTT. Looking up the rest from reference TRBV7-3 and TRBJ2-3 gives the full variable domain: GAGVSQTPSNKVTEKGKYVELRCDPISGHTALYWYRQSLGQGPEFLIYFQGTGAADDSGLPNDRFFAVRPEGSVSTLKIQRTERGDSAVYLCASSLTVGGDTQYFGPGTRLTVL.

The rearrangement joins TRBV19 to TRBJ2-2; TRBD2 agrees at 11 bases. CDR1 is LNHDA, CDR2 SQIVND, per germline (reference sequence). The CDR3 is made up of 19 amino acids. V gave up 5 bases and J gave up 5 bases; unmatched junction bases: 16. CDR3 loop: CASSVVIGTSGSRTGELFF. CDR3 sequence (DNA): TGTGCCAGTAGTGTAGTGATTGGGACTAGCGGTTCGCGGACCGGGGAGCTGTTTTTT.

The V and J genes are TRBV7-7 and TRBJ2-1; 7 bases align to TRBD2. In germline, CDR1 is SSHAT, CDR2 FNYEAQ (reference sequence). The J segment lost 9 bases and the V segment lost 5 bases, leaving 16 bases of the junction unmatched. CDR3 length equals 16 residues. In DNA, the CDR3 is TGTGCCAGCAGCGAATCCGGGGGAGGGGCGTTCAGTGAGCAGTTCTTC. This translates into CASSESGGGAFSEQFF. Full variable domain (outside the CDR3, taken from reference TRBV7-7 and TRBJ2-1): GAGVSQSPRYKVTKRGQDVTLRCDPISSHATLYWYQQALGQGPEFLTYFNYEAQPDKSGLPSDRFSAERPEGSISTLTIQRTEQRDSAMYRCASSESGGGAFSEQFFGPGTRLTVL.

This clone was seen just once. V is TRBV2 and J is TRBJ1-2; 8 nucleotides line up with TRBD1. Germline V gene sequence: CDR1 SNHLY, CDR2 FYNNEI. The CDR3 has 12 amino acids. V shed 8 bases, J shed 4 bases, and the junction held 3 bases outside the gene matches. The CDR3 spells CASATGGYGYTF. The CDR3 nucleotides are TGTGCCAGCGCAACAGGGGGCTATGGCTACACCTTC.

The gene calls are TRBV30 and TRBJ2-7; 12 bases fit TRBD2. Germline-derived CDR1 and CDR2 are GTSNPN and SVGIG (reference sequence). The V segment lost 7 bases and the J segment 3 bases; nucleotides outside the gene matches: 4. This CDR3 contains 13 residues. In DNA, the CDR3 is TGTGCCTCTTGGACTAGCGGGGTCTACGAGCAGTACTTC. This codes for CASWTSGVYEQYF.

The V gene is TRBV15, the J gene TRBJ2-5; TRBD1 aligns across 8 bases. The CDR3 is 17 residues long. The J segment lost 2 bases and the V segment lost 1 base, leaving 9 bases of the junction unmatched. Germline CDR1 reads LNHNV; CDR2 reads YYDKDF (reference sequence). The CDR3 loop reads CATSRAGPRTGQETQYF. The CDR3, as DNA: TGTGCCACCAGCAGAGCGGGGCCTAGGACAGGGCAAGAGACCCAGTACTTC.

The rearrangement joins TRBV6-5 to TRBJ1-5, with D maybe TRBD1 (5 bases). V was cut by 5 bases and J by 11 bases, with 19 bases left in between. The CDR3 length is 14 residues. Germline CDR1 and CDR2: MNHEY and SVGAGI. The CDR3 nucleotides read TGTGCCAGCAGTGCCAAACGGACACTCTGGGCCCAGCATTTT. Its translation: CASSAKRTLWAQHF.